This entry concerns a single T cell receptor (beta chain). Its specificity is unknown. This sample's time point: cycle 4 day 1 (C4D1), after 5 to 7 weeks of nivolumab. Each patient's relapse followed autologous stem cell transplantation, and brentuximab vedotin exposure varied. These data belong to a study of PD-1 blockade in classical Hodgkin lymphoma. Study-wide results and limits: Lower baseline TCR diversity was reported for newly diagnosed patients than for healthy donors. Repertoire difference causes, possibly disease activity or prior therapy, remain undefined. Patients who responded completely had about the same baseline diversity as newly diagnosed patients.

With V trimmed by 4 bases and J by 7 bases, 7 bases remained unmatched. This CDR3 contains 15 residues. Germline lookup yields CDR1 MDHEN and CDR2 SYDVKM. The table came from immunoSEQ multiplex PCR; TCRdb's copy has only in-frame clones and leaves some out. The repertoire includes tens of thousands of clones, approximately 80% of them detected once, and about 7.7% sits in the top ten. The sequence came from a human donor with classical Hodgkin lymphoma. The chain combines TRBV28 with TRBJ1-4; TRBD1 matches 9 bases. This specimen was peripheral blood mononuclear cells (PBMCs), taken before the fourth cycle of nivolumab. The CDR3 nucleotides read TGTGCCAGCAGTTCATCCGGGACAGGGATTGAAAAACTGTTTTTT. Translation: CASSSSGTGIEKLFF.